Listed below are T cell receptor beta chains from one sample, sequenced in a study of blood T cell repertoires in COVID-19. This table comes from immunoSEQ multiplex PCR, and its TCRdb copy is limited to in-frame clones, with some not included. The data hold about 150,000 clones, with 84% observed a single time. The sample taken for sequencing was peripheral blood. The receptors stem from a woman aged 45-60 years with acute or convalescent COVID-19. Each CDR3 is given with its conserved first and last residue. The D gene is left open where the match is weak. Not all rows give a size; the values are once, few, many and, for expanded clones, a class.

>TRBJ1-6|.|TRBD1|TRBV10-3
TGTGCCATCGGAGTATCCGACAGGGTTAATTCACCCCTCCACTTT
CAIGVSDRVNSPLHF
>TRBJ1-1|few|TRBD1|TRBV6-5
TGTGCCAGCAGTTACGCCGGACAGGGGTACACTGAAGCTTTCTTT
CASSYAGQGYTEAFF
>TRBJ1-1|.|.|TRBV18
TGTGCCAGCTCACCAATACGGGCCGATCAGGGTGAAGCTTTCTTT
CASSPIRADQGEAFF
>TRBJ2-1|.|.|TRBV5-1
TGCGCCAGCAGCTTGGAGGGGCGCAAGTTCTTC
CASSLEGRKFF
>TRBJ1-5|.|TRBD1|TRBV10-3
TGTGCCATCAGTCGGACAGGGGGCAATCAGCCCCAGCATTTT
CAISRTGGNQPQHF
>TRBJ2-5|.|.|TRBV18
TGTGCCAGCTCACCACCAGGACTGGAGACCCAGTACTTC
CASSPPGLETQYF
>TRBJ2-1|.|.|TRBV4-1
TGCGCCAGCAGCCAAGGAGTACAAGGGGAAAATGAGCAGTTCTTC
CASSQGVQGENEQFF
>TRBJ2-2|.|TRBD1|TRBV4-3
TGCGCCAGCAGCCACAGTCCCGGGACAGGGGCCGGGGAGCTGTTTTTT
CASSHSPGTGAGELFF
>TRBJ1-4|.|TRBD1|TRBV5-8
TGTGCCAGCCAAGGACAGGGTCTAACTAATGAAAAACTGTTTTTT
CASQGQGLTNEKLFF
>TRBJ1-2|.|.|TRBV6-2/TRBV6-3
TGTGCCAGCAGTCACGGGTCAAACTATGGCTACACCTTC
CASSHGSNYGYTF
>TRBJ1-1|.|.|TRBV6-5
TGTGCCAGCAGTTACCTGGGGAGGACTGAAGCTTTCTTT
CASSYLGRTEAFF
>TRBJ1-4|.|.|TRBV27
TGTGCCAGCAGCTCCAGGGGAAGGGGTGAAAAACTGTTTTTT
CASSSRGRGEKLFF
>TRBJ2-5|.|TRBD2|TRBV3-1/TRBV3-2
TGTGCCAGCAGCCAAGTCGCGGGAGGCTCCGGTCGGGAGACCCAGTACTTC
CASSQVAGGSGRETQYF
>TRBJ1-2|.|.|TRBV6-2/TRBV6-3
TGTGCCAGCAGTTCGGACAAGTACTATGGCTACACCTTC
CASSSDKYYGYTF
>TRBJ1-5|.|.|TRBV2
TGTGCCAGCAGTGAGGGGGGTACGGTTCAGCCCCAGCATTTT
CASSEGGTVQPQHF
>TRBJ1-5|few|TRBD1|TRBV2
TGTGCCGGCGGGACAGGGTCTAATAGCAATCAGCCCCAGCATTTT
CAGGTGSNSNQPQHF
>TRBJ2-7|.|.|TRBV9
TGTGCCAGCAGCGAGTACGGCCAGGGGATCGACGAGCAGTACTTC
CASSEYGQGIDEQYF
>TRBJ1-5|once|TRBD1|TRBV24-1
TGTGCCACCAGTGATTCGACAGGGGTTCAGCCCCAGCATTTT
CATSDSTGVQPQHF
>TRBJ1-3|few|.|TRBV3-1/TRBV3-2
TGTGCCAGCCGGCAGGGGACAAACACCATATATTTT
CASRQGTNTIYF
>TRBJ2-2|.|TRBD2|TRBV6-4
TGTGCCAGCAAAAGCGGGGGGAACACCGGGGAGCTGTTTTTT
CASKSGGNTGELFF
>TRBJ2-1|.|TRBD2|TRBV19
TGTGCCAGTAGTAGTCTTACAACTAGCGGATACAATGAGCAGTTCTTC
CASSSLTTSGYNEQFF
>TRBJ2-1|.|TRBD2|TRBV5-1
TGCGCCAGCAGCTTAAGGAGCGGGGGTGACAATGAGCAGTTCTTC
CASSLRSGGDNEQFF
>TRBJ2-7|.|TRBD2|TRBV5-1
TGCGCCAGCTCACCGGGGGGGCCCGAGCAGTACTTC
CASSPGGPEQYF
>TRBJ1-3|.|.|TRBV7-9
TGTGCCAGCAGCTTAGGCCCCAGGGACATTTCTGGAAACACCATATATTTT
CASSLGPRDISGNTIYF
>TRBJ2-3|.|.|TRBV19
TGTGCCAGTAGGGAGGTGACGGGTGCAGATACGCAGTATTTT
CASREVTGADTQYF